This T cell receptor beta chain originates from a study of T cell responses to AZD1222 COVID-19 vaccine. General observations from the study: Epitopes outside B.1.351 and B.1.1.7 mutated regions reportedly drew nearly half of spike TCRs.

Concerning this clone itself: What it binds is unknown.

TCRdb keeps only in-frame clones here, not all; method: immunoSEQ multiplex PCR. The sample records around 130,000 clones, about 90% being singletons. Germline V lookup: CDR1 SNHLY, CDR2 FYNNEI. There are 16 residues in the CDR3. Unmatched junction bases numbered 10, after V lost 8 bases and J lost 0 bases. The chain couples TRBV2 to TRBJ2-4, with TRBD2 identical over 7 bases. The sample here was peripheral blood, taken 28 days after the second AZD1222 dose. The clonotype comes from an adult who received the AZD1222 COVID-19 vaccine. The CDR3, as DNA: TGTGCCAGCTCCCGGGGGGAGTCTATAGCCAAAAACATTCAGTACTTC. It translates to CASSRGESIAKNIQYF.